These T cell receptor beta chains were read from a single sample in a study of blood T cell dynamics during melanoma immunotherapy. Here immunoSEQ multiplex PCR was the method, and the copy in TCRdb shows in-frame clones only, minus some. The data contain 6,300 or so clones, about nine tenths of them seen just once; the ten biggest clones take up approximately 12%. The material was cell-free DNA from blood, obtained from a patient treated with checkpoint blockade. The origin of the receptors is a human donor with melanoma. The CDR3 runs from the conserved cysteine through the conserved F or W. A D gene is named only where the DNA matches it firmly. A clone size is listed for some rows: how often the clone was seen (once, few, many), or a class if it is expanded.

D	V	size	J	CDR3	DNA
-	TRBV19	-	TRBJ2-3	CASSISGGTDTQYF	TGTGCCAGTAGTATTAGCGGAGGCACAGATACGCAGTATTTT
-	TRBV28	-	TRBJ1-5	CASKRQSDQPQHF	TGTGCCAGTAAGAGACAGTCGGATCAGCCCCAGCATTTT
TRBD1	TRBV2	-	TRBJ1-1	CASSQTGAALNTEAFF	TGTGCCAGCAGTCAGACAGGGGCAGCACTGAACACTGAAGCTTTCTTT
-	TRBV28	-	TRBJ2-4	CASSLTMPNIQYF	TGTGCCAGCAGTTTAACAATGCCAAACATTCAGTACTTC
TRBD2	TRBV10-3	-	TRBJ2-2	CAISELAGPNTGELFF	TGTGCCATCAGTGAATTAGCGGGACCTAACACCGGGGAGCTGTTTTTT
TRBD1	TRBV29-1	few	TRBJ1-2	CSVEAGGYYGYTF	TGCAGCGTTGAGGCAGGGGGCTACTATGGCTACACCTTC
-	TRBV28	-	TRBJ2-5	CATGWGAGEQYF	TGTGCCACCGGGTGGGGGGCAGGGGAGCAGTACTTC
-	TRBV7-3	-	TRBJ2-5	CASSPAAAFPETQYF	TGTGCCAGCAGCCCGGCGGCCGCGTTCCCGGAGACCCAGTACTTC
TRBD1	TRBV28	-	TRBJ1-2	CASRTTGIGYTF	TGTGCCAGCAGGACGACAGGGATCGGCTACACCTTC
-	TRBV27	-	TRBJ1-3	CASSAEGASGNTIYF	TGTGCCAGCAGTGCCGAAGGAGCCTCTGGAAACACCATATATTTT
TRBD2	TRBV10-1	few	TRBJ2-1	CASIGAGLGDEQFF	TGCGCCAGCATCGGAGCGGGACTTGGGGATGAGCAGTTCTTC
-	TRBV6-5	-	TRBJ1-2	CASRSPGRTFYGYTF	TGTGCCAGCAGGTCCCCGGGACGGACTTTCTATGGCTACACCTTC
-	TRBV7-9	few	TRBJ2-1	CASSLTVYEQFF	TGTGCCAGCAGCTTAACGGTGTATGAGCAGTTCTTC
TRBD1	TRBV7-8	-	TRBJ1-4	CASSPDRGDRGEKLFF	TGTGCCAGCAGCCCGGACAGGGGAGATCGGGGGGAAAAACTGTTTTTT
TRBD2	TRBV9	-	TRBJ2-3	CASSVGPLAGDTQYF	TGTGCCAGCAGCGTAGGGCCTCTAGCGGGGGATACGCAGTATTTT
-	TRBV7-9	-	TRBJ2-3	CASSLTDTDTQYF	TGTGCCAGCAGCTTGACAGACACAGATACGCAGTATTTT
-	TRBV14	-	TRBJ1-1	CASSQKLMPGQNTEAFF	TGTGCCAGCAGCCAAAAGCTCATGCCGGGACAGAACACTGAAGCTTTCTTT
-	TRBV6-1	-	TRBJ2-7	CASSDLGAGAYSEQYF	TGTGCCAGCAGTGACCTGGGGGCGGGAGCCTACTCCGAGCAGTACTTC
-	TRBV5-1	once	TRBJ2-2	CASSRLPKGSGELFF	TGCGCCAGCAGCAGGCTCCCGAAAGGGTCCGGGGAGCTGTTTTTT
TRBD2	TRBV19	-	TRBJ2-3	CASSPGLAGDTQYF	TGTGCCAGTAGCCCGGGACTAGCTGGAGATACGCAGTATTTT
-	TRBV28	-	TRBJ1-3	CAYKPALSGNTIYF	TGTGCCTATAAACCGGCTTTATCTGGAAACACCATATATTTT
-	TRBV7-9	once	TRBJ1-2	CASSLQGPYGYTF	TGTGCCAGCAGCTTACAGGGGCCTTATGGCTACACCTTC
TRBD2	TRBV7-9	-	TRBJ2-1	CASSFGTSGRRLGNEQFF	TGTGCCAGCAGCTTCGGGACTAGCGGGAGGAGGTTGGGCAATGAGCAGTTCTTC
TRBD1	TRBV11-2	-	TRBJ1-3	CASTSTGGISGNTIYF	TGTGCCAGCACCTCGACAGGGGGAATCTCTGGAAACACCATATATTTT
-	TRBV7-8	-	TRBJ1-3	CASSVDSGSGNTIYF	TGTGCCAGCAGCGTGGACAGCGGCTCTGGAAACACCATATATTTT
-	TRBV5-1	-	TRBJ1-2	CASSLSVGYTF	TGCGCCAGCAGCTTGTCGGTGGGCTACACCTTC
TRBD2	TRBV19	-	TRBJ2-3	CASSEVAGRDTQYF	TGTGCCAGTAGTGAGGTAGCGGGGAGAGATACGCAGTATTTT
TRBD1	TRBV7-2	-	TRBJ1-1	CASRQNRGLGDRNTEAFF	TGTGCCAGCAGACAAAATAGGGGCCTCGGGGACAGAAACACTGAAGCTTTCTTT
-	TRBV6-6	-	TRBJ2-2	CASTGPYTGELFF	TGTGCCAGCACGGGCCCCTACACCGGGGAGCTGTTTTTT
-	TRBV19	-	TRBJ1-5	CASSNEAASNQPQHF	TGTGCCAGTAGTAATGAGGCGGCCAGCAATCAGCCCCAGCATTTT
-	TRBV15	-	TRBJ1-2	CATSRVAGAWSNYGYTF	TGTGCCACCAGCAGAGTGGCAGGCGCTTGGTCTAACTATGGCTACACCTTC
TRBD1	TRBV4-1	-	TRBJ2-7	CASSQDWGQSRGGEQYF	TGCGCCAGCAGCCAAGATTGGGGACAGAGCCGAGGGGGCGAGCAGTACTTC